Below, 20 T cell receptor beta chains from the same sample are listed, as sequenced in a study of T-cell reconstitution after alpha-beta-depleted transplantation in children (dated by TCRdb to about 2016). Libraries were prepared through PCR. Sequencing was carried out with an Illumina HiSeq 2500. To normalize quantification of the TCRbeta repertoire, the TCR libraries were built with molecular barcoding that relied on unique molecular identifiers. TCRdb's own reprocessing of the public reads used fastp at Q25 and MiXCR and kept productive beta chains. CDR3 protein sequences are deduplicated, and each keeps its most common genes and DNA. Present in this sample are a few hundred thousand distinct CDR3 sequences, around 16% of which were seen just once. Around 3.3% of the sample is in the top ten clones. The starting material was PBMCs from the stem cell graft donor, obtained from the stem cell graft. These TCRs come from a human donor who donated a stem cell graft to a child with acute lymphoblastic leukemia.

The chain combines TRBV5-1 with TRBJ2-5; the D gene is possibly TRBD2 (5 bases). V was shortened by 6 bases and J by 5 bases, with 8 bases between the two germline ends. The CDR3 consists of 11 residues. Germline CDR1 and CDR2: SGHRS and YFSETQ. CDR3 sequence reads: CASTERETQYF. CDR3 sequence (DNA): TGCGCCAGCACGGAGCGGGAGACCCAGTACTTC.

Ten or more counts support this clonotype. The V call is TRBV25-1, the J call TRBJ2-6; 7 bases align to TRBD2. Germline trimming cut 4 bases from V and 0 bases from J; bases unmatched to any gene: 6. Germline V gene lookup returns CDR1 MGHDK and CDR2 SYGVNS. The CDR3 is 17 amino acids. CDR3 loop: CASSGGEGPSGANVLTF. In DNA form, the CDR3 reads TGTGCCAGCAGTGGAGGGGAGGGCCCCTCTGGGGCCAACGTCCTGACTTTC. The whole variable domain, remainder taken from reference TRBV25-1 and TRBJ2-6, is EADIYQTPRYLVIGTGKKITLECSQTMGHDKMYWYQQDPGMELHLIHYSYGVNSTEKGDLSSESTVSRIRTEHFPLTLESARPSHTSQYLCASSGGEGPSGANVLTFGAGSRLTVL.

The J gene is TRBJ2-1, the V gene TRBV5-1; TRBD1 aligns across 9 bases. This CDR3 comprises 14 residues. Germline V gene sequence: CDR1 SGHRS, CDR2 YFSETQ. V lost 3 bases to trimming and J lost 13 bases; unmatched junction nucleotides: 11. The CDR3 nucleotides are TGCGCCAGCAGCTGGACAGGGGATGAGAGGTTCCAGTTCTTC. Amino acid sequence: CASSWTGDERFQFF.

This clonotype was counted a few times. This rearrangement joins TRBV12-3 or TRBV12-4 to TRBJ1-6; D is unresolved. V shed 1 base and J shed 4 bases, with 5 bases lying between them. CDR3 size: 14 residues. CDR3 loop: CASSLVQYNSPLHF. CDR3 nucleotide sequence: TGTGCCAGCAGTTTAGTACAGTATAATTCACCCCTCCACTTT.

This clonotype was counted between two and nine times. This sequence joins TRBV4-1 and TRBJ2-7; possibly TRBD2 for D (5 bases). Trimming stripped 0 bases from V and 0 bases from J, with 6 bases between. The CDR3 length is 14 residues. Germline CDR1 is MGHRA and CDR2 is YSYEKL. The CDR3 sequence is CASSQEGSSYEQYF. The DNA of the CDR3 is TGCGCCAGCAGCCAAGAAGGGAGCTCCTACGAGCAGTACTTC.

The chain carries TRBV20-1 and TRBJ2-1; 10 bases map to TRBD2. From germline, CDR1 is DFQATT and CDR2 SNEGSKA (reference sequence). The CDR3 has 16 residues. V was pared by 4 bases and J by 4 bases, with 10 bases of the junction left unmatched. CDR3 amino acids: CSAKGAASGRYNEQFF. In DNA form, the CDR3 reads TGCAGTGCTAAAGGGGCGGCTAGCGGGAGATACAATGAGCAGTTCTTC.

This sequence joins TRBV23-1 and TRBJ2-2; D call uncertain. TRBV23-1 falls under the ORF class, with uncertain function. V lost 0 bases and J 7 bases, leaving 12 bases between the germline ends. CDR3 length equals 15 residues. The DNA for the CDR3 is TGCGCCAGCAGTCAATCGAGGTCTAGTGGCGGGGAGCTGTTTTTT. It is translated as CASSQSRSSGGELFF.

This clonotype was found a few times. This chain links TRBV10-3 with TRBJ2-7; D not resolved. V was shortened by 3 bases and J by 3 bases, with 6 bases between the two germline ends. Per the germline V gene, CDR1 is ENHRY and CDR2 is SYGVKD. There are 12 residues in the CDR3. CDR3 region: CAISEGDYEQYF. DNA of the CDR3: TGTGCCATCAGTGAAGGAGACTACGAGCAGTACTTC.

This clonotype appeared a few times. V usage is TRBV7-9 and J usage is TRBJ2-5, with D unresolved. This CDR3 contains 15 residues. Germline V gives CDR1 SEHNR, CDR2 FQNEAQ (reference sequence). V lost 3 bases and J 2 bases, leaving 13 bases between the germline ends. CDR3 nucleotides: TGTGCCAGCAGCTTGACCCTGACATATCAAGAGACCCAGTACTTC. This sequence encodes CASSLTLTYQETQYF.

V usage is TRBV15 and J usage is TRBJ2-3, with 12 positions matching TRBD2. CDR3 size: 15 residues. The V and J ends lost 2 bases and 5 bases, in that order; junction bases with no gene match: 2. The V gene's germline CDR1 is LNHNV and CDR2 YYDKDF (reference sequence). As DNA, the CDR3 is TGTGCCACCAGCAGAACACTAGCGGGAGGAGATACGCAGTATTTT. The encoded protein is CATSRTLAGGDTQYF.

The rearrangement joins TRBV5-1 to TRBJ1-5; TRBD1 agrees at 10 bases. V shed 4 bases, J shed 4 bases, and the junction held 5 bases outside the gene matches. The CDR3 spans 15 residues. Germline CDR1 and CDR2: SGHRS and YFSETQ. Written as DNA, the CDR3 is TGCGCCAGCAGCGTGACAGGGGGCGCGAATCAGCCCCAGCATTTT. Residues: CASSVTGGANQPQHF.

This clonotype was picked up a small number of times. The genes are TRBV29-1 and TRBJ1-2, with 7 bases matching TRBD1. Looked up from germline, CDR1 is SQVTM and CDR2 is ANQGSEA. The CDR3 is made up of 13 amino acids. Trimming cost V 4 bases and J 4 bases; bases outside gene matches: 6. CDR3 in amino acids: CSVVTGAGYGYTF. DNA of the CDR3: TGCAGCGTTGTCACAGGGGCGGGCTATGGCTACACCTTC.

This clonotype has a handful of counts. V and J are TRBV20-1 and TRBJ2-4, with D perhaps given as TRBD1 or TRBD2 (7 bases each). The V end lost 5 bases, the J end lost 15 bases, and 26 bases lay between the germline ends. CDR1 and CDR2 (germline): DFQATT, SNEGSKA (reference sequence). CDR3 length: 14 residues. As DNA, the CDR3 is TGCAGTGCTTCCTCAGGGGACAGCTATCGCGGGGGGTACTTC. This gives the protein CSASSGDSYRGGYF.

The J gene is TRBJ2-7, the V gene TRBV15; D might be TRBD1 or TRBD2, each matching 5 bases. V lost 2 bases and J lost 4, with 12 bases in between. This CDR3 region has 14 residues. Germline values: CDR1 LNHNV, CDR2 YYDKDF (reference sequence). CDR3 residues: CATSRPGRRYEQYF. CDR3 coding DNA: TGTGCCACCAGCAGACCGGGACGGCGTTACGAGCAGTACTTC.

This clonotype came up a few times. The chain recombines TRBV19 with TRBJ2-1; D perhaps matches TRBD2 (6 bases). Germline-derived CDR1 and CDR2 are LNHDA and SQIVND (reference sequence). The CDR3 is 14 amino acids. V lost 5 bases and J lost 8, with 16 bases in between. The CDR3 here is CASSRGLRGDEQFF. In DNA, the CDR3 is TGTGCCAGTAGTCGGGGGTTGCGGGGCGATGAGCAGTTCTTC. The variable domain in full, completed from reference TRBV19 and TRBJ2-1, reads DGGITQSPKYLFRKEGQNVTLSCEQNLNHDAMYWYRQDPGQGLRLIYYSQIVNDFQKGDIAEGYSVSREKKESFPLTVTSAQKNPTAFYLCASSRGLRGDEQFFGPGTRLTVL.

The rearrangement links TRBV7-8 to TRBJ2-3; 11 nucleotides agree with TRBD2. CDR1 SGHVS and CDR2 FQNEAQ come from the germline V gene. This CDR3 has 18 residues. V gave up 2 bases and J gave up 3 bases; unmatched junction bases: 10. In nucleotides, the CDR3 is TGTGCCAGCAGCTTACCCTTGGGTAGCGGGAGGGCAACAGATACGCAGTATTTT. This translates into CASSLPLGSGRATDTQYF.

This chain connects TRBV20-1 to TRBJ2-1; D perhaps matches TRBD2 (6 bases). This CDR3 contains 13 residues. Trimming cost V 1 base and J 8 bases, with 12 bases left between them. The V gene's germline CDR1 is DFQATT and CDR2 SNEGSKA (reference sequence). This CDR3 reads CSARGLEYDEQFF. The CDR3 nucleotides read TGCAGTGCTAGAGGACTAGAATACGATGAGCAGTTCTTC.

This chain links TRBV20-1 with TRBJ1-4; D is unclear. This CDR3 is 13 amino acids long. Germline loops: CDR1 DFQATT, CDR2 SNEGSKA (reference sequence). The CDR3: CSTLGRTNEKLFF. In nucleotides, the CDR3 is TGCAGCACCCTCGGACGGACTAATGAAAAACTGTTTTTT.

This clonotype was observed a few times. The genes are TRBV19 and TRBJ2-7, with a weak D call TRBD2 (7 bases). The V gene lost 5 bases and the J gene lost 4 bases, with 18 bases spanning the gap. CDR3 length equals 15 residues. CDR1 and CDR2 from the germline V gene are LNHDA and SQIVND (reference sequence). The CDR3 is CASSPPGGGPYEQYF. The CDR3 nucleotides are TGTGCCAGTAGTCCACCTGGGGGGGGGCCTTACGAGCAGTACTTC.

The chain combines TRBV23-1 with TRBJ2-5, with D possibly being TRBD1 (5 bases). TRBV23-1 is classed as an ORF, of uncertain function. The V end lost 3 bases, the J end lost 1 base, and 12 bases lay between the germline ends. The CDR3 loop spans 15 amino acids. In nucleotides, the CDR3 is TGCGCCAGCAGTCAGCAGGGCATGGGCCAAGAGACCCAGTACTTC. It encodes CASSQQGMGQETQYF.